This passage covers 5 T cell receptor beta chains from one sample sequenced in a study of control samples from healthy donors and cancer patients. Data came from immunoSEQ multiplex PCR; TCRdb stores just in-frame clones and leaves some out. The table lists tens of thousands of clones, over 80% of them singletons, with over 45% in the top ten. The specimen sequenced was blood. The receptors were gathered from a man in his sixties in good health.

About this clone: Sequence at one end of the junction differs from germline and may be a read error. V and J are TRBV2 and TRBJ1-4; D is uncertain. The CDR3 has 14 residues. CDR1 and CDR2 (germline): SNHLY, FYNNEI. The CDR3 DNA follows: TGTGCCAGCAGTGAAGCGTCTACTAGTGAAAAACTGTTTTTT. This codes for CASSEASTSEKLFF.

V usage is TRBV28 and J usage is TRBJ2-7; tentative D call: TRBD1 (6 bases). Germline CDR1 MDHEN, CDR2 SYDVKM. Trimming stripped 3 bases from V and 2 bases from J, with 11 bases between. The CDR3 loop spans 14 amino acids. The CDR3 here is CASSFQGFPYEQYF. Written as DNA, the CDR3 is TGTGCCAGCAGTTTTCAGGGGTTCCCCTACGAGCAGTACTTC.

This chain links TRBV24-1 with TRBJ2-4; D may be TRBD2 (5 bases). V was trimmed by 2 bases and J by 9 bases, leaving 16 bases between them. There are 15 residues in the CDR3. Germline CDR1 is KGHDR and CDR2 is SFDVKD. CDR3 coding DNA: TGTGCCACCAGTGATTCTAGTGGCGAGGGAAGCATTCAGTACTTC. Translation: CATSDSSGEGSIQYF.

This clone was detected only a few times. This chain connects TRBV29-1 to TRBJ2-3, with no clear D. This CDR3 comprises 11 residues. From germline, CDR1 is SQVTM and CDR2 ANQGSEA. V lost 4 bases to trimming and J lost 4 bases, with 6 bases between them. Here the CDR3 DNA reads TGCAGCGTTGGTAACTCAGATACGCAGTATTTT. Protein product: CSVGNSDTQYF.

The chain uses TRBV18 and TRBJ1-2, with TRBD1 matching 11 bases. J was trimmed by 6 bases and V by 6 bases; bases with no gene match: 3. The CDR3 runs 13 residues. Germline V gene sequence: CDR1 KGHSH, CDR2 LQKENI. This chain's CDR3 is CASSTDRGHGYTF. The CDR3 nucleotides read TGTGCCAGCTCCACGGACAGGGGGCATGGCTACACCTTC.